This is a list of T cell receptor beta chains from one sample in a study of shared clonotypes between healthy human individuals. The data were produced by immunoSEQ multiplex PCR, yet TCRdb's version contains in-frame clones alone and is incomplete. The sample comprises hundreds of thousands of clones, roughly three quarters of which are singletons, and around 12% rests with the top ten. Sequencing was performed on PBMCs. The origin of the receptors is a woman between 40 and 55 years old in good health. Some clones in this sample may be carry-over from other donors' samples. CDR3s include the opening cysteine and the closing phenylalanine or tryptophan. The D gene is left open where the match is weak. Expanded clones are given a class, and other clones once, few, many or no size at all.

clone size,D gene,J gene,V gene,CDR3 DNA,CDR3 protein
-,-,TRBJ1-5,TRBV4-1,TGCGCCAGCAGCCAAGGCCAGGGTTATCAGCCCCAGCATTTT,CASSQGQGYQPQHF
-,TRBD1,TRBJ2-7,TRBV15,TGTGCCACCAGCAGGAGACAGGGCGCTCCCTACGAGCAGTACTTC,CATSRRQGAPYEQYF
-,TRBD2,TRBJ2-2,TRBV6-5,TGTGCCAGCAGTTACGGTCTAGCGGGGAACACCGGGGAGCTGTTTTTT,CASSYGLAGNTGELFF
-,-,TRBJ1-5,TRBV10-3,TGTGCCATCAGTGAGTCGGGGCAGGGTAGCAATCAGCCCCAGCATTTT,CAISESGQGSNQPQHF
once,-,TRBJ2-2,TRBV28,TGTGCCAGCAGTTTCGGGGAGGTGGAGCACACCGGGGAGCTGTTTTTT,CASSFGEVEHTGELFF
-,-,TRBJ2-5,TRBV10-1,TGCGCCAGCAGTGAGTCAGGCGTTGGGACCCAGTACTTC,CASSESGVGTQYF
-,-,TRBJ2-5,TRBV30,TGTGCCCGGACCGGGCCCTCTTATGAGACCCAGTACTTC,CARTGPSYETQYF
few,-,TRBJ2-1,TRBV18,TGTGCCAGCTCACCGGGCCGGAATGAGCAGTTCTTC,CASSPGRNEQFF
-,-,TRBJ2-3,TRBV5-1,TGCGCCAGCAGCTTGGCGGACAGGGAGGGTACGCAGTATTTT,CASSLADREGTQYF
-,-,TRBJ2-3,TRBV11-3,TGTGCCAGCACCGACCATTCCACAGATACGCAGTATTTT,CASTDHSTDTQYF
-,-,TRBJ2-2,TRBV29-1,TGCAGCGGCTCCTTGGGCGACTGGACCGGGGAGCTGTTTTTT,CSGSLGDWTGELFF
once,-,TRBJ1-3,TRBV21-1,TGTGCCAGCAGCAAAGCGTCCGGGTGTGGAAACACCATATATTTT,CASSKASGCGNTIYF
-,TRBD2,TRBJ2-7,TRBV5-4,TGTGCCAGCAGCCCGGGCACTAGCGGGAGGGGATTAGGGGAGCAGTACTTC,CASSPGTSGRGLGEQYF
-,-,TRBJ2-5,TRBV29-1,TGCAGCGTTGAAGAGGGAGCTGGAGAGCAGTACTTC,CSVEEGAGEQYF
-,-,TRBJ2-3,TRBV28,TGTGCCAGCAGTTCCCTGGAGACTCCCTCGGGGGGCACAGATACGCAGTACTTT,CASSSLETPSGGTDTQYF
once,-,TRBJ2-3,TRBV27,TGTGCCAGCAGTCCACTGGAAGGAGATACGCAGTATTTT,CASSPLEGDTQYF
-,TRBD2,TRBJ2-3,TRBV15,TGTGCCACCAGCATCCCCATTAGCGGGAGTTGGACAGATACGCAGTATTTT,CATSIPISGSWTDTQYF
-,-,TRBJ2-7,TRBV4-3,TGCGCCAGCAGCCAAGATATAGGTGCGGGGTTCTACGAGCAGTACTTC,CASSQDIGAGFYEQYF
few,TRBD1,TRBJ1-1,TRBV5-1,TGCGCCAGCAGCTTGGCCGGCGGACTGAGACAGGGGGGCACTGAAGCTTTCTTT,CASSLAGGLRQGGTEAFF
-,-,TRBJ2-5,TRBV2,TGTGCCAGCAGACAGGAAGAGACCCAGTACTTC,CASRQEETQYF
-,TRBD2,TRBJ2-1,TRBV14,TGTGCCAGCGCCCTTCGGCGGGAGGCCTACAATGAGCAGTTCTTC,CASALRREAYNEQFF
-,-,TRBJ1-1,TRBV5-1,TGCGCCAGCAGCTCTCTCCGGGTACAGGCTGAAGCTTTCTTT,CASSSLRVQAEAFF
-,-,TRBJ2-2,TRBV7-3,TGTGCCAGCAGTCTTACGGGAGTCACGAACACCGGGGAGCTGTTTTTT,CASSLTGVTNTGELFF
-,TRBD2,TRBJ2-1,TRBV7-2,TGTGCCAGCAGCCCCGGGGGGGGCTCCTACAATGAGCAGTTCTTC,CASSPGGGSYNEQFF
-,-,TRBJ2-7,TRBV7-9,TGTGCCAGCAGCCCAGGGGGGGGTACCTCCTCCTACGAGCAGTACTTC,CASSPGGGTSSYEQYF
-,-,TRBJ2-6,TRBV10-3,TGTGCCATCAGTGACCGCGGGACGACCCCCTCTGGGGCCAACGTCCTGACTTTC,CAISDRGTTPSGANVLTF